This T cell receptor (beta chain) appears in the sequencing data of a study of blood T cell repertoires in COVID-19 (TCRdb year 2020). For the wider study: The collaborator samples originated in the United States, Italy and Spain and spanned the acute and convalescent phases of COVID-19. The material from the prospective study consisted of cDNA or gDNA derived from T cells, B-cell-depleted T cells, or PBMCs. Deeply sampled blood TCRbeta repertoires from subjects exposed to, actively infected with, or recovered from COVID-19 were included in the dataset. The repertoires were made available in a free public database intended to serve as a resource for research on the immune response to SARS-CoV-2. The samples were drawn from the first 160 participants of the ongoing ImmuneRACE study and from some 1,300 subjects provided by 6 global collaborators. A de-identified subject ID, COVID-19 status, age in years and sex were almost always included in the sample metadata. Where HLA class I and class II types were available, the types were taken from metadata supplied by the sample provider, not from assay-based typing. The research as a whole found: The amount of clinical and demographic metadata varied by source and participant and was provided uncurated.

The collaborating institutions used their own protocols to collect whole blood in K2EDTA tubes. For TCRbeta analysis, collaborators shipped samples as frozen whole blood, isolated PBMCs, or DNA extracted from either of those sample types. From its cysteine to its phenylalanine, the CDR3 spans 15 amino acids. The DNA shown is the 45-base CDR3, in frame from base 1. Reading the germline V gene gives CDR1 SGHTA and CDR2 FQGNSA. V is cut back by 1 base and J by 3 bases, with 5 bases in the junction unmatched. TCRbeta CDR3 regions were amplified from genomic DNA by means of the immunoSEQ Assay, a bias-controlled multiplex PCR. As for the original processing: The number of nucleated cells in each sample was estimated by amplification of reference gene primers within the assay. Sequence reads were collapsed and filtered to measure the absolute abundance of every unique TCRbeta CDR3 rearrangement. Productive Simpson clonality was computed per sample as the square root of Simpson's diversity index over productive rearrangements. Drawn from immuneACCESS, this table holds only the in-frame rearrangements with V and J called that TCRdb kept. Clones are partly lost; checked studies trace under half to an unresolved V gene and leave the rest unexplained. V, J and clone size derive from that table, while D and trimming were established from the DNA sequence. This sample has about 59,000 clones in its table, and roughly 80% of those were observed once. Clones ranked in the top ten supply less than 20% of the sample.

As concerns this clone: What this receptor recognizes is not known. Per-base qualities were not stored, and no clone one base away is much larger.

The specimen sequenced was peripheral blood. This receptor was obtained from a woman between 50 and 59 years old with active or convalescent COVID-19. Recombination joined TRBV7-2 with TRBJ1-2, and TRBD1 matches 7 of the central bases. The DNA sequence is TGTGCCAGCAGCTTAGACCCACAGGGGTACTATGGCTACACCTTC. Its protein is CASSLDPQGYYGYTF.